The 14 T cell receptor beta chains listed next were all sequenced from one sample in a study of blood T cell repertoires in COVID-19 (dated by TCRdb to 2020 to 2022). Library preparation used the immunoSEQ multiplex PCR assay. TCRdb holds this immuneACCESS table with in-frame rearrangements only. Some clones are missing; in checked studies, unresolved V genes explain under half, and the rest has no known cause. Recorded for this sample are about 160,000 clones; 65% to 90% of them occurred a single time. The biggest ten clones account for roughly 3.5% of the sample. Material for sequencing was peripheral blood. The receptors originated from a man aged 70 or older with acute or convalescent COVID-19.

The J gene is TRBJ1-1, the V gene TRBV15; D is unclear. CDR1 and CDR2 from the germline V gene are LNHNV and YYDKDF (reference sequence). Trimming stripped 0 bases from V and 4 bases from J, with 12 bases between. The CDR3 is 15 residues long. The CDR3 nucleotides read TGTGCCACCAGCAGAGATCTAGTCCCCAGCACTGAAGCTTTCTTT. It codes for CATSRDLVPSTEAFF.

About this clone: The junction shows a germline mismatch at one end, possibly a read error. This CDR3 reads CASSFLPGHTGELFF. DNA of the CDR3: TGTGCTAGCAGCTTTTTACCAGGGCACACCGGGGAGCTGTTTTTT. The chain uses TRBV7-7 and TRBJ2-2; perhaps TRBD1 as D (5 bases). CDR1 and CDR2 from the germline V gene are SSHAT and FNYEAQ (reference sequence). This CDR3 contains 15 residues.

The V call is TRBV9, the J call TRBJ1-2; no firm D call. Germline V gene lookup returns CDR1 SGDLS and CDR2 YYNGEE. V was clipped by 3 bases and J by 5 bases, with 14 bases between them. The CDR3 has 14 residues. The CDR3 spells CASSASSDVYGYTF. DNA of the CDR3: TGTGCCAGCAGCGCCTCCTCAGATGTATATGGCTACACCTTC.

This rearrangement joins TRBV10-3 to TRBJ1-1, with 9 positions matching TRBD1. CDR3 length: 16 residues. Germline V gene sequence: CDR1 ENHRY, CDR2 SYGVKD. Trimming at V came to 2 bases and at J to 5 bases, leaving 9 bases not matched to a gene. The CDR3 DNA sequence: TGTGCCATCAGTGAGCCGGGACAGGGACGAAGGACTGAAGCTTTCTTT. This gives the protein CAISEPGQGRRTEAFF.

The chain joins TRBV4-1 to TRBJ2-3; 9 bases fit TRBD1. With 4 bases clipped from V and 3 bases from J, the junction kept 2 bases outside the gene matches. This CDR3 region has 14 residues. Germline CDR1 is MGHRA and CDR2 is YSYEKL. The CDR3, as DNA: TGCGCCAGCAGCCGGGACAGGGCGACAGATACGCAGTATTTT. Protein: CASSRDRATDTQYF.

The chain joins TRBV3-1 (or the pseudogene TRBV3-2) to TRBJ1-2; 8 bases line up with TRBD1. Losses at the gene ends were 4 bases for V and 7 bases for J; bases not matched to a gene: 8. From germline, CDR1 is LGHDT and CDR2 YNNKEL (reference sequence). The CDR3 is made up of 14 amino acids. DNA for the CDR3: TGTGCCAGCAGCCGATCGGACAGGGTAGGTGGCTACACCTTC. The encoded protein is CASSRSDRVGGYTF.

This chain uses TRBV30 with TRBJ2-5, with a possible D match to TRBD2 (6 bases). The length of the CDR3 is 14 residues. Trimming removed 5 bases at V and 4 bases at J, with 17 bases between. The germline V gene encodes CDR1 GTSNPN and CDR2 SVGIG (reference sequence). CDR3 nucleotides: TGTGCCTGGTCGGGGACTCGAAGGGGAGAGACCCAGTACTTC. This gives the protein CAWSGTRRGETQYF.

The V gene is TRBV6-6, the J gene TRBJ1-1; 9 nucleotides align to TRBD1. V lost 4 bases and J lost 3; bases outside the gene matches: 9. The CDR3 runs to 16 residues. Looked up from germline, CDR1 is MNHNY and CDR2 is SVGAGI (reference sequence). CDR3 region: CASSFYRGPDYTEAFF. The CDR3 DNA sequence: TGTGCCAGCAGTTTCTACAGGGGGCCGGACTACACTGAAGCTTTCTTT.

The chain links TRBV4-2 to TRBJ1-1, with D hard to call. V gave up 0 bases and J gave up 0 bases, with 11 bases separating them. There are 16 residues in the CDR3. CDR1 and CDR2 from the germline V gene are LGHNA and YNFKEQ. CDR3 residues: CASSQDLGGLNTEAFF. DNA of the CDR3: TGTGCCAGCAGCCAAGATTTAGGAGGGTTGAACACTGAAGCTTTCTTT.

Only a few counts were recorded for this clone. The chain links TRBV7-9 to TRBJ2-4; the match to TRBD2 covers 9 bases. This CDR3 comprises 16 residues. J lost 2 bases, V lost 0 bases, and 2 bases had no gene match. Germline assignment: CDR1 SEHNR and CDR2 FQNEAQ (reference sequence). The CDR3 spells CASSLALAGTKNIQYF. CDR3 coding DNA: TGTGCCAGCAGCTTAGCCCTAGCGGGGACCAAAAACATTCAGTACTTC.

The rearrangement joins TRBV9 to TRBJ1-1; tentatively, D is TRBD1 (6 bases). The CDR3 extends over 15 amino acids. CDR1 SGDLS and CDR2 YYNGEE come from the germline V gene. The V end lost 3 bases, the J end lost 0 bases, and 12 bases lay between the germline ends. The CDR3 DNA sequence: TGTGCCAGCAGCGCAAGTACAGGGCTGAACACTGAAGCTTTCTTT. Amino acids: CASSASTGLNTEAFF. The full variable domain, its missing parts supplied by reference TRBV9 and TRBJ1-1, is DSGVTQTPKHLITATGQRVTLRCSPRSGDLSVYWYQQSLDQGLQFLIQYYNGEERAKGNILERFSAQQFPDLHSELNLSSLELGDSALYFCASSASTGLNTEAFFGQGTRLTVV.

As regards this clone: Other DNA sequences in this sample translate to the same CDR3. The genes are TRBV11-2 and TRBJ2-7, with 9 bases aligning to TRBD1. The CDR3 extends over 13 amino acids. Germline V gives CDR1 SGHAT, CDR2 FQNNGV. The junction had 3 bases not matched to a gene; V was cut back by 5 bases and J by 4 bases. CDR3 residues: CASSAGQGYEQYF. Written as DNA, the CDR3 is TGTGCCAGCAGCGCTGGACAGGGGTACGAGCAGTACTTC.

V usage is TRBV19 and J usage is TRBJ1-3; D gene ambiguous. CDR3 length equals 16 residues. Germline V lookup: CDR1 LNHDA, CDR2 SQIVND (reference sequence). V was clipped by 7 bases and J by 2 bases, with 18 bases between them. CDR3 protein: CASKGPGTSTGNTIYF. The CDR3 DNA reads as TGTGCCAGTAAGGGCCCGGGAACATCTACTGGAAACACCATATATTTT.

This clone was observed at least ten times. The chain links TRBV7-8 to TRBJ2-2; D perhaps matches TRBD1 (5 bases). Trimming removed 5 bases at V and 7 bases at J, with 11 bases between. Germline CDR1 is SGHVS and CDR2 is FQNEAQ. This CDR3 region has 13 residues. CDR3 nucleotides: TGTGCCAGCAGCCTCATAGGGGTCGGGGAGCTGTTTTTT. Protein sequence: CASSLIGVGELFF.